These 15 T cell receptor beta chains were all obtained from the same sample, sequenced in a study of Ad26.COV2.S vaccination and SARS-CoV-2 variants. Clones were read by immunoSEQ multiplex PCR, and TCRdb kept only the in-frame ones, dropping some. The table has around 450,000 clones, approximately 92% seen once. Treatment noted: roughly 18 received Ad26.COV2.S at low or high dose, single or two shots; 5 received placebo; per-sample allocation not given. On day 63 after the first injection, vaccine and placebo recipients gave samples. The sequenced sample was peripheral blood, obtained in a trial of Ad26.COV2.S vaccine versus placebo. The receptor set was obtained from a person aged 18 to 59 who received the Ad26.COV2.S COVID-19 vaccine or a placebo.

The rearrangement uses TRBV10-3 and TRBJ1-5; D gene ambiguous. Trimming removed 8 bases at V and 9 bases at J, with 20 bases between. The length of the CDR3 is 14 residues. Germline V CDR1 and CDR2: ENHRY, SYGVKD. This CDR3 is CAIRSGAGPGPQHF. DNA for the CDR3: TGTGCCATCCGTTCGGGTGCAGGCCCAGGGCCCCAGCATTTT.

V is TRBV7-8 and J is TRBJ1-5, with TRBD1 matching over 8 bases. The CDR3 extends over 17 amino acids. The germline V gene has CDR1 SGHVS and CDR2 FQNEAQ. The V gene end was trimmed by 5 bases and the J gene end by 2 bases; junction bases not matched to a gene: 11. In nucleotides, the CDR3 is TGTGCCAGCAGCCCCCGGGACAGGTCCTTTGGCAATCAGCCCCAGCATTTT. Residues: CASSPRDRSFGNQPQHF.

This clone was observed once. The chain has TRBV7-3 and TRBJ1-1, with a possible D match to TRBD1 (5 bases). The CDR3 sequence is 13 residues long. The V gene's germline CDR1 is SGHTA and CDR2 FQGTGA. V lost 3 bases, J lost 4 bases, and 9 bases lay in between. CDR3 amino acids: CASSFRDRTEAFF. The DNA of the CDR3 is TGTGCCAGCAGCTTTCGGGACCGCACTGAAGCTTTCTTT.

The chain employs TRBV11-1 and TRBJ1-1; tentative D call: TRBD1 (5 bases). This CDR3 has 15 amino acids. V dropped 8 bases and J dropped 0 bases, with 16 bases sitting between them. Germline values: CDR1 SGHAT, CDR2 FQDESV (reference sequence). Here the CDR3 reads CASRAWRGMNTEAFF. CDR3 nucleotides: TGTGCCAGCCGTGCTTGGCGGGGCATGAACACTGAAGCTTTCTTT. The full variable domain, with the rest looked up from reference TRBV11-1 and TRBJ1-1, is EAEVAQSPRYKITEKSQAVAFWCDPISGHATLYWYRQILGQGPELLVQFQDESVVDDSQLPKDRFSAERLKGVDSTLKIQPAELGDSAMYLCASRAWRGMNTEAFFGQGTRLTVV.

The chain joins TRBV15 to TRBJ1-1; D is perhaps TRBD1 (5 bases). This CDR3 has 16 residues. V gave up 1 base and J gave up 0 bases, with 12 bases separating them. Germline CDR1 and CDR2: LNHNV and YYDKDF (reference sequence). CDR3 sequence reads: CATSRAGGWLNTEAFF. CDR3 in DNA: TGTGCCACCAGCAGAGCCGGGGGTTGGTTGAACACTGAAGCTTTCTTT. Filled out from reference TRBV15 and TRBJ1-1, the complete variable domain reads DAMVIQNPRYQVTQFGKPVTLSCSQTLNHNVMYWYQQKSSQAPKLLFHYYDKDFNNEADTPDNFQSRRPNTSFCFLDIRSPGLGDTAMYLCATSRAGGWLNTEAFFGQGTRLTVV.

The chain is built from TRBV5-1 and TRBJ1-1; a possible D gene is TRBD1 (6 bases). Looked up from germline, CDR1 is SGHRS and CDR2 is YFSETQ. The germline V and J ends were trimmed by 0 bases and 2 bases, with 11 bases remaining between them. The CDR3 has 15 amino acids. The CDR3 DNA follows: TGCGCCAGCAGCTTGGAGGCAGGGGAAAACACTGAAGCTTTCTTT. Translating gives CASSLEAGENTEAFF.

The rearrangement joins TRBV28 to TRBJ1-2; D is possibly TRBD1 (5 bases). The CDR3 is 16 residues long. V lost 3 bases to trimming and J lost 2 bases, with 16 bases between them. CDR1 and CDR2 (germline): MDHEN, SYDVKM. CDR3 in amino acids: CASSLDPGSANYGYTF. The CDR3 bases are TGTGCCAGCAGTTTGGACCCAGGGTCTGCCAACTATGGCTACACCTTC.

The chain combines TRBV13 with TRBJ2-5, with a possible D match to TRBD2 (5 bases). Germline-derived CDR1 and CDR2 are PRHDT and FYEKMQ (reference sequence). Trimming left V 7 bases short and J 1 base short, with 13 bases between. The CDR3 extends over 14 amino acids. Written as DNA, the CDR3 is TGTGCCAGCACGGTGGGAGCTCTCCAAGAGACCCAGTACTTC. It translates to CASTVGALQETQYF. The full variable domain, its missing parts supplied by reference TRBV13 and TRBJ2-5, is AAGVIQSPRHLIKEKRETATLKCYPIPRHDTVYWYQQGPGQDPQFLISFYEKMQSDKGSIPDRFSAQQFSDYHSELNMSSLELGDSALYFCASTVGALQETQYFGPGTRLLVL.

The chain's CDR3 is CASSDGNSYNEQFF. In DNA, the CDR3 is TGTGCCAGCAGTGACGGGAACTCCTACAATGAGCAGTTCTTC. The rearrangement uses TRBV2 and TRBJ2-1; D is perhaps TRBD2 (5 bases). Germline assignment: CDR1 SNHLY and CDR2 FYNNEI. This CDR3 comprises 14 residues. The V gene lost 3 bases and the J gene lost 0 bases, with 6 bases spanning the gap. The variable domain in full, with the rest retrieved from reference TRBV2 and TRBJ2-1, is EPEVTQTPSHQVTQMGQEVILRCVPISNHLYFYWYRQILGQKVEFLVSFYNNEISEKSEIFDDQFSVERPDGSNFTLKIRSTKLEDSAMYFCASSDGNSYNEQFFGPGTRLTVL.

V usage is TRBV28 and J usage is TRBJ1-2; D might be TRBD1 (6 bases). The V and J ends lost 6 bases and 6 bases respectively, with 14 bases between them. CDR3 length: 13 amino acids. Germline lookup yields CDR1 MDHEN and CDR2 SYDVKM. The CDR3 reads CASSEQGRDGYTF. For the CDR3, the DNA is TGTGCCAGCAGCGAACAGGGTAGGGATGGCTACACCTTC.

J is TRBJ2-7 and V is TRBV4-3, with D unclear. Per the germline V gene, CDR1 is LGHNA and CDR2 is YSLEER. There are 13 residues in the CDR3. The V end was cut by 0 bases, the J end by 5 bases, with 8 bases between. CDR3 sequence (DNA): TGCGCCAGCAGCCAAGATAATATGAACGAGCAGTACTTC. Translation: CASSQDNMNEQYF.

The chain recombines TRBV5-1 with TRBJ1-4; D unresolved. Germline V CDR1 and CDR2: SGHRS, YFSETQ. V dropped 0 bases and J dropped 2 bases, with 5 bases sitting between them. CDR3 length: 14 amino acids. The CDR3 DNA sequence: TGCGCCAGCAGCTTGGACGGGACTAATGAAAAACTGTTTTTT. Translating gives CASSLDGTNEKLFF.

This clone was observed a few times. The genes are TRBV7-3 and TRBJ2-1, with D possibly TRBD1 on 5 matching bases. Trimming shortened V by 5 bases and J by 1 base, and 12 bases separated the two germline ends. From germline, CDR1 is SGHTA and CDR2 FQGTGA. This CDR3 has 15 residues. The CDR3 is CASSPQGASYNEQFF. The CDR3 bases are TGTGCCAGCAGCCCACAAGGGGCATCCTACAATGAGCAGTTCTTC.

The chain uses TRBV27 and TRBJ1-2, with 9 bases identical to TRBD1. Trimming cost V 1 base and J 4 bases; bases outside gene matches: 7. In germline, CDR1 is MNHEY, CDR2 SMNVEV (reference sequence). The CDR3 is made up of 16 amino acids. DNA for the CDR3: TGTGCCAGCAGTTTATTGGGACAGGGTCGGATCTATGGCTACACCTTC. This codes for CASSLLGQGRIYGYTF.

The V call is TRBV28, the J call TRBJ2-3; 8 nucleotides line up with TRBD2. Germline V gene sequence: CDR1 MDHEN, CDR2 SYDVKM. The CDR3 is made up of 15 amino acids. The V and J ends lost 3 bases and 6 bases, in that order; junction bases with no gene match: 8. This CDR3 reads CASSLAGGQRDTQYF. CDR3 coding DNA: TGTGCCAGCAGTTTGGCGGGGGGCCAACGGGATACGCAGTATTTT.